These 10 T cell receptor beta chains share one sample of origin, sequenced in a study of T cell repertoires in cytomegalovirus infection. No antigens are known for them. In TCRdb, the reads were re-called with MiXCR into one record per CDR3 protein. The table shows 450,000 to 550,000 distinct CDR3 sequences, with roughly 46% occurring only once. Sequencing used cultured PBMCs, obtained from culture after CMV antigen stimulation. The origin of the receptors is a human donor in good health (CMV status not recorded). Some clones in this sample may be carry-over from other donors' samples.

This clonotype was detected a few times. This chain joins TRBV7-2 and TRBJ2-1; 12 bases align to TRBD2. The CDR3 consists of 17 residues. Germline CDR1 and CDR2: SGHTA and FQGNSA. Trimming took 3 bases from V and 9 from J; bases not matched to a gene: 12. Here the CDR3 reads CASSFPLAGGARGEQFF. The CDR3 DNA is TGTGCCAGCAGCTTTCCCCTAGCGGGGGGGGCGCGGGGTGAGCAGTTCTTC.

This clonotype was counted between two and nine times. The V gene is TRBV7-2, the J gene TRBJ2-1, with D perhaps TRBD2 (5 bases). This CDR3 has 11 residues. CDR1 SGHTA and CDR2 FQGNSA come from the germline V gene. Trimming removed 4 bases at V and 9 bases at J, with 7 bases between. The CDR3 loop is CASSYAGEQFF. The DNA of the CDR3 is TGTGCCAGCAGCTATGCGGGTGAGCAGTTCTTC.

This chain joins TRBV7-2 and TRBJ2-3, with D possibly matching TRBD2 (5 bases). Trimming removed 8 bases at V and 4 bases at J, with 16 bases between. This CDR3 has 14 amino acids. The germline V gene encodes CDR1 SGHTA and CDR2 FQGNSA. CDR3 residues: CASRPPTSPDTQYF. The CDR3 region has the DNA TGTGCCAGCCGCCCCCCCACTAGTCCAGATACGCAGTATTTT.

This clonotype has a single count. V and J are TRBV18 and TRBJ2-3, with 8 bases aligning to TRBD1. The ends lost 3 bases at V and 0 bases at J; junction bases unmatched: 2. The CDR3 extends over 15 amino acids. CDR1 and CDR2 (germline): KGHSH, LQKENI. CDR3 in amino acids: CASSPGDRSTDTQYF. For the CDR3, the DNA is TGTGCCAGCTCACCTGGGGACAGGAGCACAGATACGCAGTATTTT.

The V call is TRBV6-2 or TRBV6-3, the J call TRBJ2-1, with a possible D match to TRBD2 (6 bases). CDR1 MNHEY and CDR2 SVGEGT come from the germline V gene. Trimming removed 8 bases at V and 9 bases at J, with 29 bases between. This CDR3 region has 17 residues. Here the CDR3 reads CASGPRRDKKKYGEQFF. CDR3 nucleotides: TGTGCCAGCGGTCCCCGGCGGGATAAGAAGAAATATGGTGAGCAGTTCTTC.

The rearrangement joins TRBV11-2 to TRBJ2-3; 8 nucleotides agree with TRBD2. There are 12 residues in the CDR3. Germline V gene sequence: CDR1 SGHAT, CDR2 FQNNGV. Trimming removed 5 bases from V and 8 bases from J; junction bases left unmatched: 3. CDR3 coding DNA: TGTGCCAGCAGCACCCGGGGGGGTACGCAGTATTTT. Translation: CASSTRGGTQYF.

The DNA of the CDR3 is TGTGCCAGCAGTAGGACAGGTGCAAACAATGAGCAGTTCTTC. It codes for CASSRTGANNEQFF. V gene TRBV6-2 or TRBV6-3 combines with J gene TRBJ2-1, with 7 bases that match TRBD1. The ends lost 5 bases at V and 5 bases at J; junction bases unmatched: 6. Germline values: CDR1 MNHEY, CDR2 SVGEGT. The CDR3 has 14 amino acids.

V usage is TRBV10-3 and J usage is TRBJ2-5, with 7 bases lining up with TRBD1. The CDR3 has 14 residues. In germline, CDR1 is ENHRY, CDR2 SYGVKD. V trimming: 5 bases; J trimming: 3 bases; junction bases outside the gene matches: 6. The CDR3 here is CAISTGTDEETQYF. The CDR3, as DNA: TGTGCCATCAGTACCGGGACAGATGAAGAGACCCAGTACTTC.

This clonotype was seen a handful of times. The chain employs TRBV7-9 and TRBJ1-2; no clear D. Germline lookup yields CDR1 SEHNR and CDR2 FQNEAQ (reference sequence). Between the trimmed V and J ends, which lost 7 bases and 4 bases, there was a span of 13 bases. CDR3 length equals 13 residues. CDR3 sequence: CASTLDGSYGYTF. The CDR3 nucleotides are TGTGCCAGCACCTTGGACGGCTCCTATGGCTACACCTTC. Full variable domain (outside the CDR3, taken from reference TRBV7-9 and TRBJ1-2): DTGVSQNPRHKITKRGQNVTFRCDPISEHNRLYWYRQTLGQGPEFLTYFQNEAQLEKSRLLSDRFSAERPKGSFSTLEIQRTEQGDSAMYLCASTLDGSYGYTFGSGTRLTVV.

The chain recombines TRBV5-4 with TRBJ2-1; TRBD2 aligns across 9 bases. The trim removed 4 bases at V and 4 bases at J, leaving 6 bases unmatched. Germline-derived CDR1 and CDR2 are SGHNT and YYREEE (reference sequence). This CDR3 comprises 15 residues. CDR3 nucleotide sequence: TGTGCCAGCAGCGAAGCGGGAGGACTGTACAATGAGCAGTTCTTC. It yields the protein CASSEAGGLYNEQFF.